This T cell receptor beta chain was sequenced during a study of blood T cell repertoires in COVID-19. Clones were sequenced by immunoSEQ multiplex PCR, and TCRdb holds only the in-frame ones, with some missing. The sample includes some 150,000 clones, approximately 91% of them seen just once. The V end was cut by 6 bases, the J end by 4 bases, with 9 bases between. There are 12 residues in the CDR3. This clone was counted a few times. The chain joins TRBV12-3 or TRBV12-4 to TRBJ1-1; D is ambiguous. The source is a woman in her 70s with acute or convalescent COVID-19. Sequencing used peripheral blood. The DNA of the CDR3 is TGTGCCAGCAGAGACTGGGTCACTGAAGCTTTCTTT. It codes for CASRDWVTEAFF.